This T cell receptor beta chain was obtained from a study of monozygotic twins with inflammatory bowel disease. TCRdb re-called the 5' RACE reads and shows each CDR3 protein once, DNA omitted. Its table lists nearly 450,000 distinct CDR3 sequences. For this clonotype: The antigen remains unidentified.

The study, taken as a whole, reports: Healthy twins shared more clonotypes with others than IBD patients, most markedly active ones.

Sequenced material: blood. This receptor was obtained from a human donor with ulcerative colitis or Crohn's disease, or a healthy co-twin of an affected twin (not recorded which).

The CDR3 loop is CASSQASTSVNTEAFF. V and J are TRBV4-3 and TRBJ1-1. Germline V lookup: CDR1 LGHNA, CDR2 YSLEER. The length of the CDR3 is 16 residues.